This T cell receptor (beta chain) was identified during a study of Tregs in tolerant kidney transplant recipients. In the case of this clone: The antigen remains unidentified.

Notes on the study in general: The small number of patients limits these findings pending further validation. Tregs expanded with activated donor B cells seemed most donor-specific.

Germline V gene sequence: CDR1 SEHNR, CDR2 FQNEAQ (reference sequence). CDR3 length equals 15 residues. With V trimmed by 4 bases and J by 3 bases, 8 bases remained unmatched. Libraries were prepared by immunoSEQ multiplex PCR; TCRdb keeps only in-frame clonotypes and omits some of them. This table holds fewer than 65,000 clones, roughly 85% found once. This clonotype originated in a human donor who received a combined kidney and bone marrow transplant. Sample: Tregs from blood, taken before the transplant. The rearrangement joins TRBV7-9 to TRBJ2-7; 8 bases match TRBD1. CDR3: CASSSWTGNSYEQYF. For the CDR3, the DNA is TGTGCCAGCAGCTCCTGGACAGGGAATAGCTACGAGCAGTACTTC.